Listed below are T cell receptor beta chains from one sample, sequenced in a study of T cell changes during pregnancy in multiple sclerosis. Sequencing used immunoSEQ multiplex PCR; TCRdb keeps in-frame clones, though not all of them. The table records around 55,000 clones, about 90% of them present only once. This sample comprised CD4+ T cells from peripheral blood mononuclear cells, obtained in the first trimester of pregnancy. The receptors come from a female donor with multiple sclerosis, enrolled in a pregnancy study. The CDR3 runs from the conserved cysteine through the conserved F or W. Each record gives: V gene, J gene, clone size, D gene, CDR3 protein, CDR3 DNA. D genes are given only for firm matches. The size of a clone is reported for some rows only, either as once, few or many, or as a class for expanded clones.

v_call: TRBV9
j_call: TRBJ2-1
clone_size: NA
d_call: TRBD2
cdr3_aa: CASSVGTSGYNEQFF
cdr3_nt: TGTGCCAGCAGCGTGGGGACTAGCGGGTATAATGAGCAGTTCTTC

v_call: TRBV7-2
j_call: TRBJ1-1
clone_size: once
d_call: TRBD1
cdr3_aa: CASSSTGAGWGTEAFF
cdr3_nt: TGTGCCAGCAGCTCGACAGGGGCCGGATGGGGGACTGAAGCTTTCTTT

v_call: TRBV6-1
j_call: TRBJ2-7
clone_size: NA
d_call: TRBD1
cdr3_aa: CASSSTGVRDEQYF
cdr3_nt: TGTGCCAGCAGTTCGACAGGGGTGCGCGACGAGCAGTACTTC

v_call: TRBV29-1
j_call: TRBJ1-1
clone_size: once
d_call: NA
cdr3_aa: CSVCLKGGGTEAFF
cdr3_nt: TGCAGCGTTTGCCTCAAGGGAGGGGGCACTGAAGCTTTCTTT

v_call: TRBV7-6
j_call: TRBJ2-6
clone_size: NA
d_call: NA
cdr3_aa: CASSLVEGVAGANVLTF
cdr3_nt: TGTGCCAGCAGCCTCGTGGAGGGAGTTGCTGGGGCCAACGTCCTGACTTTC

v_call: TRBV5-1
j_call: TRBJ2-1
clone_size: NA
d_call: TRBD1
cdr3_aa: CASSRGGPTYNEQFF
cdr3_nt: TGCGCCAGCAGCCGAGGGGGCCCGACCTACAATGAGCAGTTCTTC

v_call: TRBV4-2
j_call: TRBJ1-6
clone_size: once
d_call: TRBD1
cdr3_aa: CASSQLDTGVNSPLHF
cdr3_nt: TGTGCCAGCAGCCAACTCGATACAGGGGTTAATTCACCCCTCCACTTT

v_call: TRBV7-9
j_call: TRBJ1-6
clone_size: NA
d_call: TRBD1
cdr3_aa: CASSHASGQGSSSPLHF
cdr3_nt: TGTGCCAGCAGCCATGCTTCCGGACAGGGTTCGAGTTCACCCCTCCACTTT

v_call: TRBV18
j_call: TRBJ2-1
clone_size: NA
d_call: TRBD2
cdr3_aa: CASSPLGERGEQFF
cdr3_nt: TGTGCCAGCTCACCACTGGGTGAGCGGGGAGAGCAGTTCTTC

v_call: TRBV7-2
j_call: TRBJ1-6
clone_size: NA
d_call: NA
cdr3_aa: CASSLSTLNSPLHF
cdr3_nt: TGTGCCAGCAGCTTATCGACTCTCAATTCACCCCTCCACTTT

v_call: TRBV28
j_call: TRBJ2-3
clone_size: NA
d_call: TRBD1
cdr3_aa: CASSPITGGRGTDTQYF
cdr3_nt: TGTGCCAGCAGTCCAATCACAGGGGGCAGGGGCACAGATACGCAGTATTTT

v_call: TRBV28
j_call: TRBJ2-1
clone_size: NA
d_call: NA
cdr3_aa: CASSLPAVNNEQFF
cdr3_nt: TGTGCCAGCAGTTTACCAGCGGTAAACAATGAGCAGTTCTTC

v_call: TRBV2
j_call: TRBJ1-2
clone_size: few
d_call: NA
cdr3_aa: CASTSRYGYTF
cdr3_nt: TGTGCCAGCACCAGTCGCTATGGCTACACCTTC

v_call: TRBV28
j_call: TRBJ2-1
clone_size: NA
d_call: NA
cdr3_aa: CASTPAGTLDSYNEQFF
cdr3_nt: TGTGCCAGCACACCGGCCGGGACTCTGGACTCCTACAATGAGCAGTTCTTC

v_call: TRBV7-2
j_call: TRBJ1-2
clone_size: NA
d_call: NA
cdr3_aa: CASSLAPLTAGGYTF
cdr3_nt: TGTGCCAGCAGCTTAGCCCCTCTGACGGCGGGGGGCTACACCTTC

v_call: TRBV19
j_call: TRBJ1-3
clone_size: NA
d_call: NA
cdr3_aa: CASSFYPSSGNTIYF
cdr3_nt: TGTGCCAGTAGTTTCTACCCCTCCTCTGGAAACACCATATATTTT

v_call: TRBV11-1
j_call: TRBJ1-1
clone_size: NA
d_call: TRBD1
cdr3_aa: CASSRQGARTEAFF
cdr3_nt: TGTGCCAGCAGCCGACAGGGGGCTAGGACTGAAGCTTTCTTT

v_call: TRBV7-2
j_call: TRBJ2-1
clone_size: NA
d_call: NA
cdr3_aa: CASRPVGYNEQFF
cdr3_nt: TGTGCCAGCAGACCCGTCGGGTATAATGAGCAGTTCTTC

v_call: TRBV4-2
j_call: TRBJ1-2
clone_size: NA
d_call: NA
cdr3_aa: CASSQDRTDYGYTF
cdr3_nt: TGTGCCAGCAGCCAAGATCGGACAGACTATGGCTACACCTTC

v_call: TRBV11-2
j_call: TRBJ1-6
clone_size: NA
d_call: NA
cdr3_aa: CASSPPGHHNSPLHF
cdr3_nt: TGTGCCAGCAGCCCCCCGGGACACCATAATTCACCCCTCCACTTT

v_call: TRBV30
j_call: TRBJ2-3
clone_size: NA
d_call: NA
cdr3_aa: CAWSTPGGDTQYF
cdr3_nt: TGTGCCTGGAGTACCCCAGGTGGGGATACGCAGTATTTT

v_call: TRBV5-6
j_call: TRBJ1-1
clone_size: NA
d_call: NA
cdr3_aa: CASSLEGPGGNTEAFF
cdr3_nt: TGTGCCAGCAGCTTGGAAGGACCGGGGGGGAACACTGAAGCTTTCTTT

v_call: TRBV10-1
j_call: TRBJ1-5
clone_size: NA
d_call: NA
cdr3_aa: CASTIPFPSNQPQHF
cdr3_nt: TGCGCCAGTACAATACCCTTCCCAAGCAATCAGCCCCAGCATTTT

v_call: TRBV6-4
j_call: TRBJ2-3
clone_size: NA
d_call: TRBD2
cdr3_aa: CASRPGLAGTAVSPDTQYF
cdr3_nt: TGTGCCAGCAGGCCTGGACTAGCGGGGACCGCAGTCAGCCCAGATACGCAGTATTTT

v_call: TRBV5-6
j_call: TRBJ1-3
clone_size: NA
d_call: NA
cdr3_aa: CASSLGEVRRSSGNTIYF
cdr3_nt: TGTGCCAGCAGCTTGGGGGAGGTTCGACGGAGCTCTGGAAACACCATATATTTT

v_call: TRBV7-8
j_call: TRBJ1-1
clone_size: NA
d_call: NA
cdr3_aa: CASSLYYREMNTEAFF
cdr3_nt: TGTGCCAGCAGCCTCTACTACAGGGAGATGAACACTGAAGCTTTCTTT

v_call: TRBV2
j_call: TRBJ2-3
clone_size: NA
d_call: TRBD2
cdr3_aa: CASSEDSSGYTDTQYF
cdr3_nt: TGTGCCAGCAGTGAAGACTCTAGCGGATACACAGATACGCAGTATTTT

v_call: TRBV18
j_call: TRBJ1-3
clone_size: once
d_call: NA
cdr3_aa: CASSPDYRVGNTIYF
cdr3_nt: TGTGCCAGCTCACCAGACTACAGGGTCGGAAACACCATATATTTT

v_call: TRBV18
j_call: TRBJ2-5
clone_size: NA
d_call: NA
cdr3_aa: CASSPTGETQYF
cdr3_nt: TGTGCCAGCTCACCAACGGGAGAGACCCAGTACTTC

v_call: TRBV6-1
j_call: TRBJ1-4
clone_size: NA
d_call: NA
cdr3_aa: CASSDSTRANEKLFF
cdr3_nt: TGTGCCAGCAGTGATTCCACTAGGGCTAATGAAAAACTGTTTTTT

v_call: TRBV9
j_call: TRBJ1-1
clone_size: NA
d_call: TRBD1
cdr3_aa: CASSVTGTGESEAFF
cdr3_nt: TGTGCCAGCAGCGTTACCGGGACAGGGGAATCTGAAGCTTTCTTT

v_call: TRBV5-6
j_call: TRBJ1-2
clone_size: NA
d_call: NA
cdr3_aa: CASSFLGRNYGYTF
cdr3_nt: TGTGCCAGCAGCTTCTTGGGGCGGAACTATGGCTACACCTTC

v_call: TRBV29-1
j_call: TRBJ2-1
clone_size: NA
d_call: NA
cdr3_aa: CSVEGYYTYNEQFF
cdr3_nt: TGCAGCGTTGAAGGGTACTATACCTACAATGAGCAGTTCTTC